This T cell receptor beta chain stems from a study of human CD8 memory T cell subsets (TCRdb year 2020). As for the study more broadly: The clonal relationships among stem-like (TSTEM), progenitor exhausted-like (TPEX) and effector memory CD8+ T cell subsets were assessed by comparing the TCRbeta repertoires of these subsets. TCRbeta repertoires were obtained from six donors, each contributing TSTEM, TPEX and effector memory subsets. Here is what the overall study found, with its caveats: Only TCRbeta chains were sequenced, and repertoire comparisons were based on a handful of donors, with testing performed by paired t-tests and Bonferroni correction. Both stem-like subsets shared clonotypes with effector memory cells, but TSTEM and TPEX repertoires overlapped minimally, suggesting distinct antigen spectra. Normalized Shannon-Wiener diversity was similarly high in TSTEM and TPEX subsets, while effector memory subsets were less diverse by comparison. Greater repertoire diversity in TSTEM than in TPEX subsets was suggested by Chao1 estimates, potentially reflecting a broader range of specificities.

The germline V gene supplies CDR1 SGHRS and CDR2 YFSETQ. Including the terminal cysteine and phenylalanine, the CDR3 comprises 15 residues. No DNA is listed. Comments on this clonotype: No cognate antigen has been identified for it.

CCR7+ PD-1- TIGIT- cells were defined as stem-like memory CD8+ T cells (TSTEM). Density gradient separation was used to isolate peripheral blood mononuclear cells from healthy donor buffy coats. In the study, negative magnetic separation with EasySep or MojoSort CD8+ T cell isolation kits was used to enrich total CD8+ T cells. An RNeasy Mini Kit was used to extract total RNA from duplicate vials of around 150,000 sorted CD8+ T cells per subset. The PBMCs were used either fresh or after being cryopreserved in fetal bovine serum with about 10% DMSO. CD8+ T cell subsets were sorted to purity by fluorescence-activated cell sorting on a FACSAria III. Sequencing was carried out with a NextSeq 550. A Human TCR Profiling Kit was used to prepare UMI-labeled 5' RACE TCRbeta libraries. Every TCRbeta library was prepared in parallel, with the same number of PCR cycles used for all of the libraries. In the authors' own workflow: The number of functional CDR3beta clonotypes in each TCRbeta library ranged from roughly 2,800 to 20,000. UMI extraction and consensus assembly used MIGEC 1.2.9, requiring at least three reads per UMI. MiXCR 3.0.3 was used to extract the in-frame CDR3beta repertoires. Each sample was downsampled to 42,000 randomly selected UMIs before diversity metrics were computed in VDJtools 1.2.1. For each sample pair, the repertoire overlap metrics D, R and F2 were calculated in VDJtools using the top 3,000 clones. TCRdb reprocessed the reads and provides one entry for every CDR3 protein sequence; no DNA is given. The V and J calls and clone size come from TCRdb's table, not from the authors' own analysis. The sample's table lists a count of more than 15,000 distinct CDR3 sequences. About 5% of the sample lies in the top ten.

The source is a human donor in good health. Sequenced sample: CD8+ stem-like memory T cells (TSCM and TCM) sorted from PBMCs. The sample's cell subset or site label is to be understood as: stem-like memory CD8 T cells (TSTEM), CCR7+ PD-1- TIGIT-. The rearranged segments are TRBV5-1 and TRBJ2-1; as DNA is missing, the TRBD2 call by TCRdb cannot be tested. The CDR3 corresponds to CASSLERGIYNEQFF. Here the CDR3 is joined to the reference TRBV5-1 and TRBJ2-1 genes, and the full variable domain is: KAGVTQTPRYLIKTRGQQVTLSCSPISGHRSVSWYQQTPGQGLQFLFEYFSETQRNKGNFPGRFSGRQFSNSRSEMNVSTLELGDSALYLCASSLERGIYNEQFFGPGTRLTVL.